These T cell receptor beta chains were read from a single sample in a study of OX40 agonist ivuxolimab in advanced cancers. The assay was immunoSEQ multiplex PCR, and TCRdb's table has in-frame clones only and misses some. The profile shows some 83,000 clones, approximately 84% of them singletons. The sequenced sample was CD4+ or CD8+ T cells sorted from blood, obtained in a trial of the OX40 agonist ivuxolimab. These receptors came from an adult with an advanced solid tumor such as melanoma, head and neck, liver or kidney cancer. Each CDR3 is given with its conserved first and last residue. The D gene is left open where the match is weak. Some rows mark clone size as missing; the rest say once, few, many or name a class of expanded clone.

>TRBV7-4|TRBD2|TRBJ2-7|NA
CASSPGTSGDEQYF
TGTGCCAGCAGCCCCGGGACTAGTGGGGACGAGCAGTACTTC
>TRBV19|NA|TRBJ1-1|NA
CASFPTGKNTEAFF
TGTGCCAGTTTCCCGACAGGTAAGAACACTGAAGCTTTCTTT
>TRBV19|NA|TRBJ1-4|NA
CASSRPTTNEKLFF
TGTGCCAGTAGTAGACCGACAACTAATGAAAAACTGTTTTTT
>TRBV11-2|TRBD1|TRBJ2-7|once
CASSLDRGPFQGQYF
TGTGCCAGCAGCTTAGACAGGGGGCCCTTTCAGGGGCAGTACTTC
>TRBV6-1|NA|TRBJ1-5|NA
CASSEVGRGYSNQPQHF
TGTGCCAGCAGTGAAGTGGGCAGGGGTTATAGCAATCAGCCCCAGCATTTT
>TRBV27|TRBD2|TRBJ2-1|NA
CASSLGGLPPDEQFF
TGTGCCAGCAGTTTAGGGGGACTACCCCCGGATGAGCAGTTCTTC
>TRBV6-5|TRBD2|TRBJ2-5|NA
CASSYRPPAGGETQYF
TGTGCCAGCAGTTACCGCCCCCCAGCGGGAGGTGAGACCCAGTACTTC
>TRBV4-1|TRBD2|TRBJ2-3|NA
CASSQAWSGTPTDTQYF
TGCGCCAGCAGCCAAGCATGGAGCGGGACCCCCACAGATACGCAGTATTTT
>TRBV10-3|NA|TRBJ2-6|NA
CAISVACCRYSRANVLTF
TGTGCCATCAGTGTCGCATGCTGTAGATACAGTCGGGCCAACGTCCTGACTTTC
>TRBV4-2|TRBD2|TRBJ2-2|NA
CASSPLAGGGTGELFF
TGTGCCAGCAGCCCCCTCGCGGGGGGGGGCACCGGGGAGCTGTTTTTT
>TRBV5-1|NA|TRBJ1-4|NA
CASSPSDSGGNEKLFF
TGCGCCAGCAGCCCTTCAGACAGCGGAGGTAATGAAAAACTGTTTTTT
>TRBV6-5|NA|TRBJ2-7|NA
CASSYSGGFGYEQYF
TGTGCCAGCAGTTACTCGGGGGGTTTTGGGTACGAGCAGTACTTC
>TRBV7-2|TRBD2|TRBJ2-7|once
CASSPSTSAYLAYEQYF
TGTGCCAGCAGCCCCTCGACTAGCGCTTACTTGGCCTACGAGCAGTACTTC
>TRBV9|NA|TRBJ1-3|NA
CASSVNQGLMDTIYF
TGTGCCAGCAGCGTAAATCAGGGTCTCATGGACACCATATATTTT
>TRBV7-9|TRBD1|TRBJ1-5|NA
CASKNRDRYDQPQHF
TGTGCCAGCAAAAACCGGGACAGGTATGATCAGCCCCAGCATTTT
>TRBV7-8|NA|TRBJ1-6|NA
CASSLGDTSSPLHF
TGTGCCAGCAGCTTGGGGGACACTAGCTCACCCCTCCACTTT
>TRBV6-6|TRBD1|TRBJ2-7|once
CASSTGQGTYEQYF
TGTGCCAGCAGTACCGGACAGGGGACCTACGAGCAGTACTTC
>TRBV19|NA|TRBJ1-5|NA
CASSIDSGQLQPQHF
TGTGCCAGTAGTATTGATAGTGGACAGTTGCAGCCCCAGCATTTT
>TRBV7-2|NA|TRBJ2-3|NA
CASSLGPYTDTQYF
TGTGCCAGCAGCTTAGGACCCTACACAGATACGCAGTATTTT
>TRBV7-2|NA|TRBJ2-5|NA
CASSLVAVQETQYF
TGTGCCAGCAGCTTAGTAGCAGTTCAAGAGACCCAGTACTTC
>TRBV6-4|NA|TRBJ2-2|once
CASSQDTGELFF
TGTGCCAGCAGTCAAGACACCGGGGAGCTGTTTTTT
>TRBV5-6|NA|TRBJ2-3|NA
CASSLWGRSVPDTQYF
TGTGCCAGCAGCTTGTGGGGGAGGTCTGTTCCAGATACGCAGTATTTT
>TRBV18|NA|TRBJ1-1|NA
CASSPPVNTEAFF
TGTGCCAGCTCACCCCCAGTGAACACTGAAGCTTTCTTT
>TRBV5-1|NA|TRBJ1-3|NA
CASSLGRASGNTIYF
TGCGCCAGCAGCTTGGGCAGGGCCTCTGGAAACACCATATATTTT
>TRBV4-2|TRBD2|TRBJ2-1|NA
CASSLAGGSSYNEQFF
TGTGCCAGCAGCCTAGCGGGAGGCTCCTCCTACAATGAGCAGTTCTTC
>TRBV30|NA|TRBJ1-1|few
CAWTGLNTEAFF
TGTGCCTGGACAGGGTTAAACACTGAAGCTTTCTTT
>TRBV20-1|TRBD1|TRBJ1-1|NA
CSARTGGLAFF
TGCAGTGCAAGGACAGGGGGCCTGGCTTTCTTT
>TRBV5-1|NA|TRBJ2-4|NA
CASSPAWSENIQYF
TGCGCCAGCAGCCCCGCGTGGAGTGAAAACATTCAGTACTTC
>TRBV19|NA|TRBJ2-1|once
CASSILLSNEQFF
TGTGCCAGTAGTATTCTCCTCTCCAATGAGCAGTTCTTC
>TRBV7-6|TRBD2|TRBJ2-1|NA
CASSLALLAGGHGEQFF
TGTGCCAGCAGCTTAGCGCTTTTGGCGGGGGGGCATGGTGAGCAGTTCTTC
>TRBV30|TRBD1|TRBJ2-2|once
CAWAGQAGAGELFF
TGTGCCTGGGCTGGACAGGCTGGAGCCGGGGAGCTGTTTTTT
>TRBV27|NA|TRBJ1-1|NA
CASGPGNTEAFF
TGTGCCAGCGGGCCAGGGAACACTGAAGCTTTCTTT
>TRBV6-4|TRBD1|TRBJ1-2|NA
CASSQGEEGYTF
TGTGCCAGCAGCCAGGGGGAGGAAGGCTACACCTTC
>TRBV30|NA|TRBJ1-3|NA
CAWRGYSGNTIYF
TGTGCCTGGAGGGGGTACTCTGGAAACACCATATATTTT
>TRBV14|NA|TRBJ2-7|once
CASSRGPGSYEQYF
TGTGCCAGCAGCCGAGGGCCGGGCTCCTACGAGCAGTACTTC
>TRBV7-9|TRBD1|TRBJ2-1|NA
CASADRETYNEQFF
TGTGCCAGCGCAGACAGGGAGACCTACAATGAGCAGTTCTTC
>TRBV25-1|TRBD1|TRBJ1-2|NA
CASSGTGVGGYTF
TGTGCCAGCAGTGGGACAGGGGTCGGTGGCTACACCTTC
>TRBV6-5|NA|TRBJ1-1|NA
CASFRGKLNTEAFF
TGTGCCAGCTTTCGGGGGAAACTGAACACTGAAGCTTTCTTT
>TRBV11-2|NA|TRBJ2-5|NA
CASRLDGETQYF
TGTGCCAGCAGGCTTGATGGGGAGACCCAGTACTTC
>TRBV7-6|NA|TRBJ2-1|NA
CASSLSGNEQFF
TGTGCCAGCAGCTTATCAGGCAATGAGCAGTTCTTC
>TRBV10-1|NA|TRBJ2-7|NA
CASSSAYEQYF
TGCGCCAGCAGTTCGGCCTACGAGCAGTACTTC
>TRBV6-5|TRBD1|TRBJ2-3|NA
CASSSGTGTDTQYF
TGTGCCAGCAGTTCCGGGACAGGGACAGATACGCAGTATTTT
>TRBV30|TRBD1|TRBJ1-4|NA
CAWSFAGGNEKLFF
TGTGCCTGGAGTTTTGCAGGGGGCAATGAAAAACTGTTTTTT
>TRBV21-1|NA|TRBJ1-4|NA
CASSHRQYLNEKLFF
TGTGCCAGCAGCCACAGACAGTACCTTAATGAAAAACTGTTTTTT
>TRBV18|NA|TRBJ2-5|NA
CASSLVERETQYF
TGTGCCAGCTCCCTCGTAGAGCGAGAGACCCAGTACTTC
>TRBV7-9|NA|TRBJ2-1|once
CASSPTTGNKYNEQFF
TGTGCCAGCAGCCCTACCACAGGGAACAAATACAATGAGCAGTTCTTC